Listed below are T cell receptor beta chains from one sample, sequenced in a study of control samples from healthy donors and cancer patients. Generated by immunoSEQ multiplex PCR, the TCRdb table keeps only in-frame clones and is missing some. The sample lists under 100,000 clones, 85% to 95% occurring once. Sequenced sample: blood. Every receptor here comes from a woman under 40 in good health. Each CDR3 is given with its conserved first and last residue. Fields, in order: V gene, J gene, clone size, D gene, CDR3 DNA, CDR3 protein. D genes are given only for firm matches. Size is stated for part of the rows, as once, few or many counts, or as a class when the clone is expanded.

V: TRBV5-6; J: TRBJ2-5; size: -; D: -; DNA: TGTGCCAGCAGCTTGGCGTTGGGGGCCGGGGAGACCCAGTACTTC; CDR3: CASSLALGAGETQYF
V: TRBV5-1; J: TRBJ1-6; size: -; D: -; DNA: TGCGCCAGCTACGACAGCTATAATTCACCCCTCCACTTT; CDR3: CASYDSYNSPLHF
V: TRBV7-9; J: TRBJ2-3; size: few; D: -; DNA: TGTGCCAGCATGAGTAGGTCTAGCACAGATACGCAGTATTTT; CDR3: CASMSRSSTDTQYF
V: TRBV27; J: TRBJ2-3; size: once; D: TRBD2; DNA: TGTGCCAGCAGTTTCCGCGGGACTAACCCTACAGATACGCAGTATTTT; CDR3: CASSFRGTNPTDTQYF
V: TRBV5-6; J: TRBJ2-2; size: -; D: TRBD1; DNA: TGTGCCAGCAGCTCCGGGGACAGTGGGAACACCGGGGAGCTGTTTTTT; CDR3: CASSSGDSGNTGELFF
V: TRBV2; J: TRBJ1-1; size: -; D: -; DNA: TGTGCCAGCAGTACACGGACAGACACTGAAGCTTTCTTT; CDR3: CASSTRTDTEAFF
V: TRBV27; J: TRBJ1-1; size: -; D: -; DNA: TGTGCCAGCAGCCAGACAGGCCCTCGGACTGAAGCTTTCTTT; CDR3: CASSQTGPRTEAFF
V: TRBV6-5; J: TRBJ1-5; size: -; D: TRBD1; DNA: TGTGCCAGCAATCGGGACAGGGATAAGGGTCAGCCCCAGCATTTT; CDR3: CASNRDRDKGQPQHF
V: TRBV30; J: TRBJ1-3; size: -; D: -; DNA: TGTGCCTGGAGTGTGGGTCTCTCTGGAAACACCATATATTTT; CDR3: CAWSVGLSGNTIYF
V: TRBV7-9; J: TRBJ1-4; size: -; D: -; DNA: TGTGCCAGCAGCTCTACAGGGTATCGTGAAAAACTGTTTTTT; CDR3: CASSSTGYREKLFF
V: TRBV24-1; J: TRBJ1-1; size: medium-sized; D: -; DNA: TGTGCCACCAGGGGGCCGAACACTGAAGCTTTCTTT; CDR3: CATRGPNTEAFF
V: TRBV6-5; J: TRBJ2-5; size: -; D: -; DNA: TGTGCCAGCACTAACTCCAGGGGCCGGGAGACCCAGTACTTC; CDR3: CASTNSRGRETQYF
V: TRBV27; J: TRBJ1-5; size: -; D: -; DNA: TGTGCCAGCAGTACCAGCAATCAGCCCCAGCATTTT; CDR3: CASSTSNQPQHF
V: TRBV2; J: TRBJ1-5; size: -; D: -; DNA: TGTGCCAGCAGTCCTACAGCGAGCAATCAGCCCCAGCATTTT; CDR3: CASSPTASNQPQHF
V: TRBV6-5; J: TRBJ1-2; size: -; D: -; DNA: TGTGCCAGCAGTTACGGGGGTTCGACCGCGAACTATGGCTACACCTTC; CDR3: CASSYGGSTANYGYTF
V: TRBV4-1; J: TRBJ1-2; size: -; D: -; DNA: TGCGCCAGCAGCCAAGATTCTTACCCGCGTCTCTATGGCTACACCTTC; CDR3: CASSQDSYPRLYGYTF
V: TRBV19; J: TRBJ2-7; size: -; D: -; DNA: TGTGCCAGTAGTCCGGGCGGGACAGAACCCTACGAGCAGTACTTC; CDR3: CASSPGGTEPYEQYF
V: TRBV18; J: TRBJ2-7; size: -; D: TRBD1; DNA: TGTGCCAGCTCACAGGGGGCCTCCTACGAGCAGTACTTC; CDR3: CASSQGASYEQYF
V: TRBV11-2; J: TRBJ1-2; size: -; D: -; DNA: TGTGCCAGCAGCTTGGGACAAGCTAACTATGGCTACACCTTC; CDR3: CASSLGQANYGYTF
V: TRBV13; J: TRBJ2-3; size: -; D: TRBD2; DNA: TGTGCCAGCAGCTACCGCAGCGGGACCTACACAGATACGCAGTATTTT; CDR3: CASSYRSGTYTDTQYF
V: TRBV4-1; J: TRBJ2-7; size: -; D: TRBD2; DNA: TGCGCCAGCAGCCAAGTAGCGGGAGTGAGCGAGCAGTACTTC; CDR3: CASSQVAGVSEQYF
V: TRBV6-5; J: TRBJ1-1; size: -; D: TRBD1; DNA: TGTGCCAGCAGTTACCCGACAGGGGACAAAGCTTTCTTT; CDR3: CASSYPTGDKAFF
V: TRBV6-5; J: TRBJ1-5; size: -; D: TRBD1; DNA: TGTGCCAGCAACCCGACAGGGGGCAGGAATCAGCCCCAGCATTTT; CDR3: CASNPTGGRNQPQHF
V: TRBV12-3/TRBV12-4; J: TRBJ2-7; size: -; D: TRBD1; DNA: TGTGCCAGCAGTGGACAGGGCGGCTACGAGCAGTACTTC; CDR3: CASSGQGGYEQYF
V: TRBV27; J: TRBJ1-5; size: -; D: -; DNA: TGTGCCAGCGCCATGGGGGGCTGGCAGCCCCAGCATTTT; CDR3: CASAMGGWQPQHF
V: TRBV6-5; J: TRBJ1-2; size: -; D: -; DNA: TGTGCCAGTCGCGCCCCATCCATTAACTATGGCTACACCTTC; CDR3: CASRAPSINYGYTF
V: TRBV11-3; J: TRBJ2-5; size: -; D: -; DNA: TGTGCCAGCAGCCCAGAGCTCCAAGAGACCCAGTACTTC; CDR3: CASSPELQETQYF
V: TRBV6-2/TRBV6-3; J: TRBJ2-3; size: -; D: TRBD1; DNA: TGTGCCAGCAGTTACGTGACCCCGGGACAGGGAAGATTTAGCACAGATACGCAGTATTTT; CDR3: CASSYVTPGQGRFSTDTQYF
V: TRBV12-3/TRBV12-4; J: TRBJ1-5; size: -; D: -; DNA: TGTGCCAGCAGTTTCGGTCCAAATCAGCCCCAGCATTTT; CDR3: CASSFGPNQPQHF